Below, 27 T cell receptor beta chains from the same sample are listed, as sequenced in a study of cytomegalovirus exposure and HLA in healthy donors. Both 60 Vbeta primers and 13 Jbeta primers went into the PCR. Sequencing was performed with immunoSEQ multiplex PCR; in TCRdb, only in-frame clones are kept and a portion is missing. The sample has around 130,000 clones, approximately 80% seen once; the top ten hold about 1.8%. The sequencing input was PBMCs. The receptors were gathered from a man in his forties in good health and CMV-seronegative.

The chain uses TRBV7-2 and TRBJ1-6; TRBD1 matches at 8 bases. The CDR3 loop spans 16 amino acids. V gave up 5 bases and J gave up 9 bases; unmatched junction bases: 12. Germline CDR1 reads SGHTA; CDR2 reads FQGNSA. This CDR3 reads CASSLRTGSGSSPLHF. CDR3 DNA: TGTGCCAGCAGCCTCCGGACAGGGAGTGGATCTTCACCCCTCCACTTT.

J is TRBJ2-1 and V is TRBV27; TRBD2 agrees at 10 bases. V gave up 3 bases and J gave up 7 bases; unmatched junction bases: 9. The germline V gene encodes CDR1 MNHEY and CDR2 SMNVEV (reference sequence). The CDR3 has 16 amino acids. The CDR3 loop reads CASSLVAGGSGNEQFF. The DNA of the CDR3 is TGTGCCAGCAGTTTGGTAGCGGGAGGATCGGGTAATGAGCAGTTCTTC.

The chain uses TRBV7-8 and TRBJ1-2, with 7 bases aligning to TRBD1. CDR1 is SGHVS, CDR2 FQNEAQ, per germline. This CDR3 has 15 amino acids. V was pared by 3 bases and J by 0 bases, with 4 bases of the junction left unmatched. For the CDR3, the DNA is TGTGCCAGCAGCTTGGCCAGGGGGGCTAACTATGGCTACACCTTC. This sequence encodes CASSLARGANYGYTF.

This rearrangement joins TRBV2 to TRBJ1-4, with 7 bases lining up with TRBD1. Germline V gene lookup returns CDR1 SNHLY and CDR2 FYNNEI. This CDR3 is 15 amino acids long. V lost 3 bases and J lost 5; bases outside the gene matches: 6. This chain's CDR3 is CASSDTGTANEKLFF. Written as DNA, the CDR3 is TGTGCCAGCAGTGACACCGGGACAGCAAATGAAAAACTGTTTTTT.

The rearrangement uses TRBV28 and TRBJ2-3; 12 bases are shared with TRBD2. The V and J ends lost 5 bases and 1 base, in that order; junction bases with no gene match: 4. The CDR3 runs 16 residues. Per germline, CDR1 MDHEN and CDR2 SYDVKM. DNA of the CDR3: TGTGCCAGCAGTCTAGCGGGAGGGACCCGCACAGATACGCAGTATTTT. It yields the protein CASSLAGGTRTDTQYF.

A single count supports this clone. This rearrangement joins TRBV15 to TRBJ1-2; tentative D call: TRBD1 (5 bases). Per the germline V gene, CDR1 is LNHNV and CDR2 is YYDKDF (reference sequence). The CDR3 runs to 15 residues. V dropped 2 bases and J dropped 6 bases, with 16 bases sitting between them. CDR3 DNA sequence: TGTGCCACCAGCAGATCGGGGGGGACCATGAATGGCTACACCTTC. It codes for CATSRSGGTMNGYTF.

This chain connects TRBV12-5 to TRBJ2-5, with D tentatively TRBD2 (7 bases). CDR1 is LGHNT and CDR2 is FRNRAP in the germline V gene. Trimming pared 6 bases from V and 7 bases from J, leaving 12 bases between. This CDR3 spans 12 amino acids. The CDR3 protein is CASGKGEGTQYF. In DNA form, the CDR3 reads TGTGCTAGTGGAAAGGGGGAGGGGACCCAGTACTTC.

The rearrangement joins TRBV5-4 to TRBJ1-2; D ambiguous. Germline V gene lookup returns CDR1 SGHNT and CDR2 YYREEE (reference sequence). The CDR3 contains 14 residues. Trimming stripped 1 base from V and 4 bases from J, with 11 bases between. CDR3 loop: CASSLLGDGYGYTF. For the CDR3, the DNA is TGTGCCAGCAGCTTGTTAGGAGACGGCTATGGCTACACCTTC.

The rearrangement joins TRBV27 to TRBJ2-5, with TRBD2 identical over 12 bases. There are 19 residues in the CDR3. Germline CDR1 is MNHEY and CDR2 is SMNVEV (reference sequence). V shed 5 bases, J shed 1 base, and the junction held 14 bases outside the gene matches. CDR3 amino acids: CASSAADQGLAGIQETQYF. CDR3 DNA sequence: TGTGCCAGCAGTGCCGCAGACCAAGGACTAGCGGGAATCCAAGAGACCCAGTACTTC.

The J gene is TRBJ1-1, the V gene TRBV29-1; D call uncertain. This CDR3 is 13 amino acids long. Germline V CDR1 and CDR2: SQVTM, ANQGSEA. The germline V and J ends were trimmed by 2 bases and 5 bases, with 12 bases remaining between them. In DNA form, the CDR3 reads TGCAGCGTTGAACCCGCCTTGCGGACTGAAGCTTTCTTT. This translates into CSVEPALRTEAFF.

The CDR3 bases are TGCAGCGCCCAAGGGACCAGGGGTAGGTACGAGCAGTACTTC. As protein: CSAQGTRGRYEQYF. The rearrangement joins TRBV29-1 to TRBJ2-7, with a tentative D call TRBD1 (6 bases). The CDR3 extends over 14 amino acids. CDR1 SQVTM and CDR2 ANQGSEA come from the germline V gene. The germline V and J ends were trimmed by 7 bases and 4 bases, with 20 bases remaining between them.

On this clone itself: Here the CDR3 omits its conserved ending phenylalanine or tryptophan, so a read error is the likely source. This chain uses TRBV7-3 with TRBJ2-7; no definite D call. The CDR3 runs to 13 residues. Trimming stripped 0 bases from V and 0 bases from J, with 3 bases between. Germline V lookup: CDR1 SGHTA, CDR2 FQGTGA. The DNA for the CDR3 is TGTGCCAGCAGCTTAACTGACTCCTACGAGCAGTACCTC. It encodes CASSLTDSYEQYL.

The chain joins TRBV30 to TRBJ2-2, with D tentatively TRBD1 (6 bases). The CDR3 length is 14 residues. The V and J ends lost 4 bases and 4 bases respectively, with 13 bases between them. Germline V gene sequence: CDR1 GTSNPN, CDR2 SVGIG (reference sequence). CDR3 region: CAWNRDTITGELFF. The CDR3 nucleotides read TGTGCCTGGAACCGGGACACCATCACCGGGGAGCTGTTTTTT.

This clone was detected only once. This CDR3 is CASSVFPEQGIGETQYF. The CDR3 DNA follows: TGTGCCAGCAGCGTATTTCCCGAACAGGGGATTGGGGAGACCCAGTACTTC. V is TRBV9 and J is TRBJ2-5, with 7 bases lining up with TRBD1. With 1 base clipped from V and 5 bases from J, the junction kept 14 bases outside the gene matches. The CDR3 is made up of 17 amino acids. Germline V gene lookup returns CDR1 SGDLS and CDR2 YYNGEE.

The count of this clone is one. The chain recombines TRBV28 with TRBJ1-1; D not resolved. Germline V CDR1 and CDR2: MDHEN, SYDVKM. The germline V and J ends were trimmed by 8 bases and 1 base, with 17 bases remaining between them. The CDR3 is 15 residues long. CDR3 nucleotide sequence: TGTGCCAGCTCCTTGTCGGCAGGCTGGAACACTGAAGCTTTCTTT. It codes for CASSLSAGWNTEAFF. The full variable domain, its missing parts supplied by reference TRBV28 and TRBJ1-1, is DVKVTQSSRYLVKRTGEKVFLECVQDMDHENMFWYRQDPGLGLRLIYFSYDVKMKEKGDIPEGYSVSREKKERFSLILESASTNQTSMYLCASSLSAGWNTEAFFGQGTRLTVV.

The V call is TRBV29-1, the J call TRBJ2-3; tentatively, D is TRBD2 (5 bases). The CDR3 extends over 14 amino acids. In germline, CDR1 is SQVTM, CDR2 ANQGSEA. Between the trimmed V and J ends, which lost 5 bases and 5 bases, there was a span of 17 bases. DNA for the CDR3: TGCAGCGTTAGCGCGGGTTCGAGTATAGATACGCAGTATTTT. It codes for CSVSAGSSIDTQYF.

CDR3 region: CASRWFEETQYF. CDR3 sequence (DNA): TGTGCCAGCCGGTGGTTTGAGGAGACCCAGTACTTC. This rearrangement joins TRBV7-9 to TRBJ2-5; D is undetermined. From germline, CDR1 is SEHNR and CDR2 FQNEAQ (reference sequence). V lost 8 bases and J 5 bases, leaving 12 bases between the germline ends. CDR3 length: 12 residues.

The rearrangement joins TRBV14 to TRBJ1-1, with D unclear. Germline V gene lookup returns CDR1 SGHDN and CDR2 FVKESK. V was trimmed by 0 bases and J by 4 bases, leaving 6 bases between them. This CDR3 comprises 13 residues. CDR3 coding DNA: TGTGCCAGCAGCCAAGATCTTGTCACTGAAGCTTTCTTT. Encoded protein: CASSQDLVTEAFF. The entire variable domain, with the rest obtained from reference TRBV14 and TRBJ1-1, is as follows: EAGVTQFPSHSVIEKGQTVTLRCDPISGHDNLYWYRRVMGKEIKFLLHFVKESKQDESGMPNNRFLAERTGGTYSTLKVQPAELEDSGVYFCASSQDLVTEAFFGQGTRLTVV.

The chain recombines TRBV19 with TRBJ1-6; 7 nucleotides agree with TRBD1. This CDR3 has 14 residues. Germline V CDR1 and CDR2: LNHDA, SQIVND (reference sequence). After removal of 10 bases from V and 7 bases from J, the junction contained 10 bases not matched to a gene. The CDR3 bases are TGTGCCACCGCGGGACAGATTCGCAATTCACCCCTCCACTTT. Its protein product is CATAGQIRNSPLHF.

In regard to this clone: Germline is not matched at one junction end, which may reflect a read error. This sample also contains other DNA sequences that code for the same CDR3. The chain employs TRBV4-2 and TRBJ2-2; TRBD2 might be the D (5 bases). The CDR3 sequence is 16 residues long. CDR1 and CDR2 from the germline V gene are LGHNA and YNFKEQ. CDR3 DNA sequence: TGTGCCAGCAGCCCAGTAACAGAAACGAACACCGGGGAGCTATTTTTT. Translation: CASSPVTETNTGELFF.

V usage is TRBV2 and J usage is TRBJ2-1; D may be TRBD2 (6 bases). Germline values: CDR1 SNHLY, CDR2 FYNNEI. V lost 3 bases, J lost 3 bases, and 9 bases lay in between. The CDR3 totals 14 residues. CDR3 region: CASSESGVYNEQFF. The CDR3 DNA reads as TGTGCCAGCAGTGAGTCGGGAGTCTACAATGAGCAGTTCTTC. Full variable domain (remainder filled in from reference TRBV2 and TRBJ2-1): EPEVTQTPSHQVTQMGQEVILRCVPISNHLYFYWYRQILGQKVEFLVSFYNNEISEKSEIFDDQFSVERPDGSNFTLKIRSTKLEDSAMYFCASSESGVYNEQFFGPGTRLTVL.

V gene TRBV5-1 combines with J gene TRBJ2-1; D possibly corresponds to TRBD1 (5 bases). CDR1 SGHRS and CDR2 YFSETQ come from the germline V gene. Trimming removed 4 bases from V and 9 bases from J, with 20 bases in between. The CDR3 length is 15 residues. Here the CDR3 DNA reads TGCGCCAGCAGCGGTAGGCCAGGGCGAACGAGTGAGCAGTTCTTC. Amino acids: CASSGRPGRTSEQFF.

V usage is TRBV10-2 and J usage is TRBJ2-3; D gene ambiguous. Germline-derived CDR1 and CDR2 are WSHSY and SAAADI. Trimming removed 9 bases at V and 2 bases at J, with 6 bases between. The CDR3 contains 11 residues. CDR3 in amino acids: CASSYTDTQYF. For the CDR3, the DNA is TGCGCCAGTTCCTACACAGATACGCAGTATTTT.

Of note for this clone: The conserved final phenylalanine or tryptophan is absent from the CDR3, which likely points to a read error. The limits of the CDR3 on the DNA are not certain, so only TCRdb's listed CDR3 is given. The J gene is TRBJ1-3, the V gene TRBV15. Germline CDR1 reads LNHNV; CDR2 reads YYDKDF (reference sequence). The CDR3 extends over 15 residues, inclusive of both ends. This CDR3 reads CATSRRENSGNTICL.

This chain links TRBV18 with TRBJ1-1; no firm D call. The CDR3 is 12 residues long. Germline loops: CDR1 KGHSH, CDR2 LQKENI. Trimming left V 2 bases short and J 7 bases short, with 8 bases between. The CDR3 protein is CASSPGFNEAFF. In DNA form, the CDR3 reads TGTGCCAGCTCACCAGGCTTTAATGAAGCTTTCTTT.

The chain couples TRBV7-8 to TRBJ2-7, with 10 bases that match TRBD2. J was trimmed by 3 bases and V by 5 bases; bases with no gene match: 10. The CDR3 covers 16 residues. The germline V gene has CDR1 SGHVS and CDR2 FQNEAQ. Written as DNA, the CDR3 is TGTGCCAGCAGCCCACTCAGCGGGAGGGCCCTCTACGAGCAGTACTTC. This translates into CASSPLSGRALYEQYF.

For this clone: The junction and the germline gene differ at one end; a read error may be behind it. The V call is TRBV27, the J call TRBJ2-4; 9 nucleotides match TRBD2. This CDR3 contains 19 residues. CDR1 is MNHEY and CDR2 is SMNVEV in the germline V gene (reference sequence). This CDR3 is CASSLQLPIAGVTKNSQYF. In nucleotides, the CDR3 is TGTGCCAGCAGTTTACAACTACCTATAGCGGGAGTAACCAAAAACAGTCAGTACTTC.